This T cell receptor (beta chain) was retrieved from a study of T-cell memory formation after mild COVID-19. Across the whole study: TCR clusters were largely donor specific. Study-level results: CD4+ contracting clones were mainly CM and EM; CD8+ ones, EMRA. Researchers found some responding clones in pre-infection memory, a sign that cross-reactive memory joined. SARS-CoV-2 specificity of second-wave clones peaking day 37 was unconfirmed.

Germline V lookup: CDR1 SGHRS, CDR2 YFSETQ. Trimming took off 2 bases at V and 2 bases at J, with 9 bases between the two ends. This CDR3 is 14 amino acids long. This clonotype was counted a few times. Antigen specificity is unknown. MiXCR, applied by TCRdb to the 5' RACE reads, yields one record per CDR3 protein. The repertoire holds approximately 340,000 distinct CDR3 sequences, with around 15% as singletons. Sequencing was done on a sample of PBMCs or a T cell subset sorted from them (not recorded which). The chain joins TRBV5-1 to TRBJ2-3; D is undetermined. The TCR was taken from a man aged 18 to 29 who had mild COVID-19 (a few samples of this study predate the infection). Cell type and time point are not known. The CDR3 nucleotides are TGCGCCAGCAGCTTATATGATTCCACAGATACGCAGTATTTT. It translates to CASSLYDSTDTQYF.